A single T cell receptor (beta chain) is shown here with its context. Antigen: not known. Germline CDR1 and CDR2: SGHNT and YYREEE (reference sequence). Trimming at V came to 5 bases and at J to 4 bases, leaving 7 bases not matched to a gene. The CDR3 loop spans 16 amino acids. Primers included in the PCR were 60 Vbeta and 13 Jbeta primers. Measured with immunoSEQ multiplex PCR; TCRdb has only the in-frame clones, and not every one. In the table there are around 130,000 clones, approximately 66% of which are singletons. The entry originates in a study of cytomegalovirus exposure and HLA in healthy donors. Study outcomes and limitations: A few of the chains that were CMV-associated were confirmed in vitro to be specific for CMV antigens. When presence/absence was analysed, sequencing depth was taken to be roughly uniform across donors. Trimming of TCR beta V- and J-genes showed a link, identified in a later analysis, to a missense DCLRE1C variant. In a later analysis, approximately 15,000 TCR beta sequences were associated with HLA alleles at 0.05 false discovery rate.

The sequencing sample was made of PBMCs. The sequence came from a woman in her thirties or forties in good health and CMV-seropositive. The chain employs TRBV5-4 and TRBJ2-2, with 11 bases aligning to TRBD2. Written as DNA, the CDR3 is TGTGCCAGCAGTTATACTAGCGGGAGAGGCACCGGGGAGCTGTTTTTT. This codes for CASSYTSGRGTGELFF.